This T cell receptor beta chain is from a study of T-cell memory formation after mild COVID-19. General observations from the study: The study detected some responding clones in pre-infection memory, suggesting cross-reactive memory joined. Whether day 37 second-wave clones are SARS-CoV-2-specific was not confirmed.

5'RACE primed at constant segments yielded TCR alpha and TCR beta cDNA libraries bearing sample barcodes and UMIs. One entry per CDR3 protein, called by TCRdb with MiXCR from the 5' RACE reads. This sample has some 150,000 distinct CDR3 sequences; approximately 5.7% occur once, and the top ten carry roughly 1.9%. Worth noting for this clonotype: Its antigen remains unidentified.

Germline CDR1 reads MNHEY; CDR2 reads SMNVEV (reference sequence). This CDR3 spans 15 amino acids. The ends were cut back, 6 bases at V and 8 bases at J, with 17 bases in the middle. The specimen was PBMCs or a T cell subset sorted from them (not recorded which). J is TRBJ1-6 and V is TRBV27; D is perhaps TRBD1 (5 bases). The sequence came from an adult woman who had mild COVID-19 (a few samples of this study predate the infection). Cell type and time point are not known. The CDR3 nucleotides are TGTGCCAGCAGCCTCGAGGGACCAAGGGATTCACCCCTCCACTTT. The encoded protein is CASSLEGPRDSPLHF.